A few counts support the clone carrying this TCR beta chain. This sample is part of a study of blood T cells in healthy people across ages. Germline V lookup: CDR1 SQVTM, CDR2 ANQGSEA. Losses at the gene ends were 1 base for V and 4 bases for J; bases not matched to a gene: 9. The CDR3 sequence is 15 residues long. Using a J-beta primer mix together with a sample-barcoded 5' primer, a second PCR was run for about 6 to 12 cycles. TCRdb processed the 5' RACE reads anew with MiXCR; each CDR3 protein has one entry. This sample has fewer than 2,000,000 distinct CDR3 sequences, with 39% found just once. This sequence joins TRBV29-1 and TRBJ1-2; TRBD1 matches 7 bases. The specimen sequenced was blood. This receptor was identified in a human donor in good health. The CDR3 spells CSVEVAPGQSYGYTF. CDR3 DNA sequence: TGCAGCGTTGAAGTAGCCCCGGGACAGAGCTATGGCTACACCTTC.